This T cell receptor (beta chain) stems from a study of blood T cell repertoires in COVID-19. About the study: From the United States, Italy and Spain came samples of acute and convalescent COVID-19. From T cells, B-cell-depleted T cells, or PBMCs came the material, which was cDNA or gDNA.

Clones were sequenced by immunoSEQ multiplex PCR, and TCRdb holds only the in-frame ones, with some missing. The profile shows fewer than 45,000 clones, about 85% of them singletons. Note on this clone: The sample has other DNA sequences that encode this CDR3 too.

The CDR3 sequence is 17 residues long. Germline CDR1 reads MNHEY; CDR2 reads SMNVEV (reference sequence). The junction had 8 bases not matched to a gene; V was cut back by 5 bases and J by 2 bases. The receptor was derived from an elderly woman with acute or convalescent COVID-19. This sequence joins TRBV27 and TRBJ2-6, with TRBD1 matching over 8 bases. Sequencing input: peripheral blood. CDR3 protein: CASSPGQGKAGANVLTF. In nucleotides, the CDR3 is TGTGCCAGCAGTCCAGGACAGGGTAAGGCTGGGGCCAACGTCCTGACTTTC.